Below, 15 T cell receptor beta chains from the same sample are listed, as sequenced in a study of blood T cell repertoires in COVID-19. Here immunoSEQ multiplex PCR was the method, and the copy in TCRdb shows in-frame clones only, minus some. The top ten clones hold 2.5% to 3.5% of a sample with about 140,000 clones, 70% to 90% of them seen once. Sequenced: peripheral blood. The receptor set was obtained from a man aged 45-65 years with acute or convalescent COVID-19.

The J gene is TRBJ1-2, the V gene TRBV6-2 or TRBV6-3; TRBD1 agrees at 7 bases. The CDR3 is made up of 15 amino acids. V gave up 2 bases and J gave up 5 bases; unmatched junction bases: 8. Germline CDR1 is MNHEY and CDR2 is SVGEGT. Written as DNA, the CDR3 is TGTGCCAGCAGTTACGGGGGGACAGAACCTTATGGCTACACCTTC. This gives the protein CASSYGGTEPYGYTF.

The V and J genes are TRBV9 and TRBJ1-2, with TRBD1 matching 7 bases. Germline V gene sequence: CDR1 SGDLS, CDR2 YYNGEE. CDR3 length: 11 amino acids. J gave up 14 bases and V 2 bases, and 6 bases lay outside the gene matches. The CDR3 sequence: CASSVKTGRTF. In nucleotides, the CDR3 is TGTGCCAGCAGCGTTAAGACAGGGCGAACCTTC.

This clone showed up just once. The V and J genes are TRBV19 and TRBJ2-3, with unresolved D. The germline V and J ends were trimmed by 5 bases and 2 bases, with 11 bases remaining between them. Germline V lookup: CDR1 LNHDA, CDR2 SQIVND (reference sequence). This CDR3 region has 14 residues. CDR3 in DNA: TGTGCCAGTAGTTCAGAGGCTTCCACAGATACGCAGTATTTT. Translating it yields CASSSEASTDTQYF.

This clone was detected a few times. This chain joins TRBV5-1 and TRBJ2-7, with D tentatively TRBD1 (6 bases). Germline V gene data show CDR1 as SGHRS and CDR2 as YFSETQ. Deletions cut 3 bases from V and 3 bases from J, with 13 bases between. CDR3 length: 14 residues. The CDR3: CASSWAGTIYEQYF. The CDR3 DNA follows: TGCGCCAGCAGCTGGGCCGGGACAATCTACGAGCAGTACTTC.

The J gene is TRBJ1-2, the V gene TRBV2, with D maybe TRBD1 (6 bases). This CDR3 has 14 residues. The V gene's germline CDR1 is SNHLY and CDR2 FYNNEI. Trimming took 7 bases from V and 2 from J, leaving 14 bases between them. CDR3 sequence (DNA): TGTGCCAGCAAAGAGACAGGAGCAAACTATGGCTACACCTTC. Amino acid sequence: CASKETGANYGYTF.

This chain connects TRBV7-2 to TRBJ2-5, with 10 bases that match TRBD2. The germline V gene encodes CDR1 SGHTA and CDR2 FQGNSA. Losses at the gene ends were 5 bases for V and 5 bases for J; bases not matched to a gene: 8. This CDR3 comprises 15 residues. CDR3 sequence reads: CASSPLAGEGETQYF. The CDR3 DNA sequence: TGTGCCAGCAGCCCTCTAGCGGGAGAAGGGGAGACCCAGTACTTC.

The rearrangement links TRBV6-6 to TRBJ2-1; D gene uncertain. The length of the CDR3 is 12 residues. Germline V gives CDR1 MNHNY, CDR2 SVGAGI (reference sequence). V was pared by 0 bases and J by 6 bases, with 3 bases between. This CDR3 reads CASSYSGNEQFF. The CDR3 region has the DNA TGTGCCAGCAGTTACTCCGGCAATGAGCAGTTCTTC.

V is TRBV12-3 or TRBV12-4 and J is TRBJ2-5; TRBD1 matches at 7 bases. This CDR3 region has 13 residues. The trim removed 5 bases at V and 4 bases at J, leaving 4 bases unmatched. The CDR3 DNA reads as TGTGCCAGCAGTCCGGGACAGCCAGAGACCCAGTACTTC. The encoded protein is CASSPGQPETQYF.

This chain uses TRBV4-1 with TRBJ2-7, with 9 nucleotides matching TRBD1. The CDR3 spans 17 residues. V shed 0 bases, J shed 3 bases, and the junction held 9 bases outside the gene matches. Germline V gene lookup returns CDR1 MGHRA and CDR2 YSYEKL. The CDR3 DNA is TGCGCCAGCAGCCAAGAACCACCGGGACAGGGTCTCTACGAGCAGTACTTC. The encoded protein is CASSQEPPGQGLYEQYF.

This clone has only a few counts. The rearrangement joins TRBV5-4 to TRBJ1-6; 10 positions agree with TRBD1. Trimming at V came to 1 base and at J to 8 bases, leaving 6 bases not matched to a gene. CDR3 length: 16 residues. Germline V CDR1 and CDR2: SGHNT, YYREEE (reference sequence). This chain's CDR3 is CASSLMRDRGDSPLHF. CDR3 sequence (DNA): TGTGCCAGCAGCTTGATGCGGGACAGGGGTGATTCACCCCTCCACTTT.

The CDR3 DNA follows: TGCGCCAGCAGTGACGGCTATGGCTACACCTTC. As protein: CASSDGYGYTF. J is TRBJ1-2 and V is TRBV10-1; no firm D call. Germline V gives CDR1 WNHNN, CDR2 SYGVQD (reference sequence). The CDR3 contains 11 residues. The V and J ends lost 3 bases and 4 bases respectively, with 3 bases between them.

V and J are TRBV14 and TRBJ2-1, with TRBD2 matching 13 bases. This CDR3 has 14 amino acids. Unmatched junction bases numbered 4, after V lost 4 bases and J lost 10 bases. Germline values: CDR1 SGHDN, CDR2 FVKESK. DNA of the CDR3: TGTGCCAGCAGCCCGGGACTAGCGGGGTTGGAGCAGTTCTTC. It encodes CASSPGLAGLEQFF. The full variable domain, in which reference TRBV14 and TRBJ2-1 provide the parts outside the CDR3, is EAGVTQFPSHSVIEKGQTVTLRCDPISGHDNLYWYRRVMGKEIKFLLHFVKESKQDESGMPNNRFLAERTGGTYSTLKVQPAELEDSGVYFCASSPGLAGLEQFFGPGTRLTVL.

The chain employs TRBV7-9 and TRBJ2-3, with TRBD2 matching 10 bases. The V segment lost 0 bases and the J segment 4 bases; nucleotides outside the gene matches: 7. This CDR3 has 17 residues. CDR1 is SEHNR and CDR2 is FQNEAQ in the germline V gene (reference sequence). CDR3 protein: CASSLAPSGSGADTQYF. For the CDR3, the DNA is TGTGCCAGCAGCTTAGCGCCTAGCGGGAGCGGGGCAGATACGCAGTATTTT.

The chain's CDR3 is CASSWDSHNSPLHF. CDR3 DNA: TGTGCCAGCAGCTGGGACAGCCATAATTCACCCCTCCACTTT. This sequence joins TRBV7-3 and TRBJ1-6; TRBD1 matches 7 bases. V shed 4 bases, J shed 5 bases, and the junction held 2 bases outside the gene matches. CDR3 length equals 14 residues. From germline, CDR1 is SGHTA and CDR2 FQGTGA. Drawing the rest from reference TRBV7-3 and TRBJ1-6, the complete variable domain is GAGVSQTPSNKVTEKGKYVELRCDPISGHTALYWYRQSLGQGPEFLIYFQGTGAADDSGLPNDRFFAVRPEGSVSTLKIQRTERGDSAVYLCASSWDSHNSPLHFGNGTRLTVT.

J is TRBJ2-3 and V is TRBV5-1, with D maybe TRBD1 (6 bases). The germline CDR1 and CDR2 sequences are SGHRS and YFSETQ. CDR3 size: 14 residues. Trimming pared 10 bases from V and 4 bases from J, leaving 19 bases between. CDR3 region: CASSRGLSPDTQYF. CDR3 nucleotides: TGCGCCTCCTCGAGGGGGTTGAGCCCAGATACGCAGTATTTT. Combining the CDR3 with reference TRBV5-1 and TRBJ2-3 gives the whole variable domain KAGVTQTPRYLIKTRGQQVTLSCSPISGHRSVSWYQQTPGQGLQFLFEYFSETQRNKGNFPGRFSGRQFSNSRSEMNVSTLELGDSALYLCASSRGLSPDTQYFGPGTRLTVL.